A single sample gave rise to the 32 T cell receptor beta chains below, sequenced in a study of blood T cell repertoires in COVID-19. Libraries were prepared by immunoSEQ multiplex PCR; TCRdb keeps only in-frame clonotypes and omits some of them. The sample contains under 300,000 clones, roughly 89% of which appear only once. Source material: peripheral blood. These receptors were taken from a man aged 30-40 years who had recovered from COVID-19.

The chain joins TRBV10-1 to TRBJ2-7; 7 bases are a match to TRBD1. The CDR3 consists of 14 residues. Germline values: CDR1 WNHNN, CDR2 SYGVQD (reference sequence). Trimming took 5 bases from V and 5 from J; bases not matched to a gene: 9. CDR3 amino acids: CASSSGTAVDEQYF. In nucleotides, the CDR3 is TGCGCCAGCAGTTCCGGGACAGCGGTTGACGAGCAGTACTTC.

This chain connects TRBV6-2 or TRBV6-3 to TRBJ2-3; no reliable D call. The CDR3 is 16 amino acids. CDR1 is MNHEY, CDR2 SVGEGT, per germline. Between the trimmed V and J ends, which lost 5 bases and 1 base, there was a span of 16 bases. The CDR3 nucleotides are TGTGCCAGCAGTCACTTGACGTCCCTAGGCACAGATACGCAGTATTTT. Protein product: CASSHLTSLGTDTQYF.

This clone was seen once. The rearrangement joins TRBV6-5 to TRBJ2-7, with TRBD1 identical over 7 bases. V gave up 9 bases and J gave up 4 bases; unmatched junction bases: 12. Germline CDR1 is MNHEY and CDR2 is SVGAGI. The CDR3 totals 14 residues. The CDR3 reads CASRARDRLYEQYF. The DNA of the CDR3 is TGTGCCAGTCGCGCCCGGGACAGACTGTACGAGCAGTACTTC.

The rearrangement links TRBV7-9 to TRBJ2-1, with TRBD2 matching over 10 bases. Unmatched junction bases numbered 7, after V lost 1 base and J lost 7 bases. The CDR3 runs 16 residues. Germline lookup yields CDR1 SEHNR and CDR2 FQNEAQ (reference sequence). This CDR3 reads CASSLGTSGTWNEQFF. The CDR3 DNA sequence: TGTGCCAGCAGCTTAGGGACTAGCGGCACCTGGAATGAGCAGTTCTTC.

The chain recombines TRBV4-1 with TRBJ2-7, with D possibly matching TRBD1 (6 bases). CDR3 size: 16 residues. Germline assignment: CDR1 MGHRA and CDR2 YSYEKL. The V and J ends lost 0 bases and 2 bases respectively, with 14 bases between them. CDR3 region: CASSQDLDRRPYEQYF. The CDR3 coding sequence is TGCGCCAGCAGCCAAGATCTAGACAGGAGACCCTACGAGCAGTACTTC.

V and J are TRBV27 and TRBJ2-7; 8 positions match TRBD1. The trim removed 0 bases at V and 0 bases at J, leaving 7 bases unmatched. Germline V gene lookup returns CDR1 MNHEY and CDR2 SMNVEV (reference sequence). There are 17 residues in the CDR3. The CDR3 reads CASSLSMRRGHSYEQYF. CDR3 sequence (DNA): TGTGCCAGCAGTTTATCGATGCGCAGGGGGCACTCCTACGAGCAGTACTTC.

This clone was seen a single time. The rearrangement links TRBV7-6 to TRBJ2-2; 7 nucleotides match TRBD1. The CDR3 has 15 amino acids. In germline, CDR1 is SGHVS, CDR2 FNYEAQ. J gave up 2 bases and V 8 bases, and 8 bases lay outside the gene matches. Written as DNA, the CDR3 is TGTGCCAGCGGGGTTGCAGGGGGAAACACCGGGGAGCTGTTTTTT. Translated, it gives CASGVAGGNTGELFF.

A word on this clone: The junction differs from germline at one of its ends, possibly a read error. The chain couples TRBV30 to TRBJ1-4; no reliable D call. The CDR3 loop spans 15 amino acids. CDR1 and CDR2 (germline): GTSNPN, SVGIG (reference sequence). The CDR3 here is CAWSGPLTYGEKPFF. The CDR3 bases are TGTGCCTGGAGCGGCCCCTTAACCTATGGAGAAAAACCGTTTTTT.

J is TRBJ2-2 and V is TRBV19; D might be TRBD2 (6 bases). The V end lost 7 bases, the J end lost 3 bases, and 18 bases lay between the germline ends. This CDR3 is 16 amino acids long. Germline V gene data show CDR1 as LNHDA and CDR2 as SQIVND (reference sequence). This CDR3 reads CASIDGGTVHTGELFF. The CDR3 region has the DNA TGTGCCAGTATTGATGGGGGGACGGTTCACACCGGGGAGCTGTTTTTT.

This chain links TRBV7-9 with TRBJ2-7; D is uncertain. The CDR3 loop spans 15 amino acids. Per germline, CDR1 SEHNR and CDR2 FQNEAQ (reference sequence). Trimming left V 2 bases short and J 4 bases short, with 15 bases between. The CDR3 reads CASSLSRQYWYEQYF. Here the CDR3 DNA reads TGTGCCAGCAGCTTATCGCGGCAATATTGGTACGAGCAGTACTTC. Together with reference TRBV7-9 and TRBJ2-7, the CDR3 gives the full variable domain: DTGVSQNPRHKITKRGQNVTFRCDPISEHNRLYWYRQTLGQGPEFLTYFQNEAQLEKSRLLSDRFSAERPKGSFSTLEIQRTEQGDSAMYLCASSLSRQYWYEQYFGPGTRLTVT.

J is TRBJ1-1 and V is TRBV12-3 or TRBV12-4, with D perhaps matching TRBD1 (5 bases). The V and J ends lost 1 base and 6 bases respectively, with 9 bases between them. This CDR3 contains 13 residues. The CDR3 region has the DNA TGTGCCAGCAGTTTAGGGCAGGGATCTGAAGCTTTCTTT. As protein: CASSLGQGSEAFF.

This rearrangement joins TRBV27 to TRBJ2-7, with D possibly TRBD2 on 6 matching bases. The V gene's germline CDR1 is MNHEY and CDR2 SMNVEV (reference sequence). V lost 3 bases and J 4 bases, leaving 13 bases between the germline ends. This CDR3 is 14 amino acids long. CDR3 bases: TGTGCCAGCAGTTTCAAGACTAGGGCTTACGAGCAGTACTTC. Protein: CASSFKTRAYEQYF.

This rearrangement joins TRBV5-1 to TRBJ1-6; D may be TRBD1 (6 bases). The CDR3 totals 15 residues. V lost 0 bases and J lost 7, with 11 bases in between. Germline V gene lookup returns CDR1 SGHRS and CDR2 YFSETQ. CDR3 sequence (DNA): TGCGCCAGCAGCTTGGGCGGGGGCGAGAATTCACCCCTCCACTTT. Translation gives CASSLGGGENSPLHF.

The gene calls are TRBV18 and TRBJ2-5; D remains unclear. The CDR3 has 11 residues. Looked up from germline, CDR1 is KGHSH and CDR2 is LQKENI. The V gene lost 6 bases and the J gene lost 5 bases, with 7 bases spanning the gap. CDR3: CASSPFETQYF. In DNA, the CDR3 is TGTGCCAGCTCCCCCTTTGAGACCCAGTACTTC. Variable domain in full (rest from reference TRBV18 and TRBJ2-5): NAGVMQNPRHLVRRRGQEARLRCSPMKGHSHVYWYRQLPEEGLKFMVYLQKENIIDESGMPKERFSAEFPKEGPSILRIQQVVRGDSAAYFCASSPFETQYFGPGTRLLVL.

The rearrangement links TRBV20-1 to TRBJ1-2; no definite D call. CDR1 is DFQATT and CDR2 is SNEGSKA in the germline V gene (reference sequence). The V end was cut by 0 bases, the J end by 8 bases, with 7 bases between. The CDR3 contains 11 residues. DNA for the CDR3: TGCAGTGCTAGAGAAGTTCGGGGCTACACCTTC. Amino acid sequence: CSAREVRGYTF.

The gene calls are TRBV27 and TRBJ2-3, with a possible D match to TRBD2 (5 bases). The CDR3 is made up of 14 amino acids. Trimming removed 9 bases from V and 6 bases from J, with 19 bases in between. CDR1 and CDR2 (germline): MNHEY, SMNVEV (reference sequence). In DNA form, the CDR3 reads TGTGCCAGTAACCCTTTGAGGGTACCCGATACGCAGTATTTT. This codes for CASNPLRVPDTQYF.

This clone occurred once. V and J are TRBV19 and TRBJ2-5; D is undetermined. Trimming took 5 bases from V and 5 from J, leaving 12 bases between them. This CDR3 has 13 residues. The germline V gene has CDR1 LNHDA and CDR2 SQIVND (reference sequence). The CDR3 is CASSPSMRETQYF. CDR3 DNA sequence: TGTGCCAGTAGTCCTTCGATGAGGGAGACCCAGTACTTC.

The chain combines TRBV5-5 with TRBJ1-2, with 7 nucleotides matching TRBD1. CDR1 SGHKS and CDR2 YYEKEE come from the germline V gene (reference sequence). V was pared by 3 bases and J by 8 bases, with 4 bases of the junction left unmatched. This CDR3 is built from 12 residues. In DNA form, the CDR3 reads TGTGCCAGCAGCTATACAGGGGACGGCTACACCTTC. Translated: CASSYTGDGYTF.

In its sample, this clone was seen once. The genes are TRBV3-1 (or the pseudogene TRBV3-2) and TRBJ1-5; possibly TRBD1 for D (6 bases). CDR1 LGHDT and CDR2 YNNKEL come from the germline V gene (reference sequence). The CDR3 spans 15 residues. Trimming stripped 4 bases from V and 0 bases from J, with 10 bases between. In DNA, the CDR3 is TGTGCCAGCAGCCCACAGGGATATAGCAATCAGCCCCAGCATTTT. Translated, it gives CASSPQGYSNQPQHF.

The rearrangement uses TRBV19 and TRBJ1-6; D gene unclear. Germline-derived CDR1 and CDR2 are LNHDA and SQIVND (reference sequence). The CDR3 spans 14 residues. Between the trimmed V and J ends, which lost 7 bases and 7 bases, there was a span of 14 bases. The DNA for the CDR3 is TGTGCCAGTAAGAAGATAGAATTAAATTCACCCCTCCACTTT. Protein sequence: CASKKIELNSPLHF.

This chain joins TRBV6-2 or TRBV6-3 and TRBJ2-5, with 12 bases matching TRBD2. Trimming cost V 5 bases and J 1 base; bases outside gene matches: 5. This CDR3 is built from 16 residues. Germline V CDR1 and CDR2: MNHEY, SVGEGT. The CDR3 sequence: CASSKGLAGLQETQYF. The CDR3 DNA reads TGTGCCAGCAGTAAAGGACTAGCGGGGCTCCAAGAGACCCAGTACTTC.

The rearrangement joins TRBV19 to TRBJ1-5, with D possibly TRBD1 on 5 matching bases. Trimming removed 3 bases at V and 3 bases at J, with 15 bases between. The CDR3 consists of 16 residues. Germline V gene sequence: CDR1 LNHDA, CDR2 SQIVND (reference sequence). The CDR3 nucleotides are TGTGCCAGTAGTATGGCGGGGGTAATGTTCAATCAGCCCCAGCATTTT. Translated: CASSMAGVMFNQPQHF.

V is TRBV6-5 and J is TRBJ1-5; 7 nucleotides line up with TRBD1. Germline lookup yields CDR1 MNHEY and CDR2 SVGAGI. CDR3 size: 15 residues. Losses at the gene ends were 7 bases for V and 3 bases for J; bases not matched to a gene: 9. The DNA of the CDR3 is TGTGCCAGCAAGACGGGAAGGGGGCTCAATCAGCCCCAGCATTTT. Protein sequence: CASKTGRGLNQPQHF.

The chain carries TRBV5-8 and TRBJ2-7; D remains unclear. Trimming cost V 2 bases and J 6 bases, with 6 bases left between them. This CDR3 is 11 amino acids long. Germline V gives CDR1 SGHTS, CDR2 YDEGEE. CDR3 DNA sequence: TGTGCCAGCAGCTTCCTCGTCGAGCAGTACTTC. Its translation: CASSFLVEQYF.

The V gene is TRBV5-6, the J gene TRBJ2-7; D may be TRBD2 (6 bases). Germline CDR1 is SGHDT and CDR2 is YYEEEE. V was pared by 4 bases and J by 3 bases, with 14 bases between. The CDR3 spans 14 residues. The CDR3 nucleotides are TGTGCCAGCAGCGAAGAGTCGGGGGACTACGAGCAGTACTTC. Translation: CASSEESGDYEQYF.

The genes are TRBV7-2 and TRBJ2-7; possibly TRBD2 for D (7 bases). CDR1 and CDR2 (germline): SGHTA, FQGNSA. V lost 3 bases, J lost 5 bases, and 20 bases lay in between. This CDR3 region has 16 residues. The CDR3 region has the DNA TGTGCCAGCAGCTTCTCCAGCGGCGGGGGCCGGAACGAGCAGTACTTC. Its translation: CASSFSSGGGRNEQYF.

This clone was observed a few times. The CDR3 region is CASSLSRGKWTEAFF. CDR3 coding DNA: TGTGCCAGCAGCTTATCCCGGGGGAAGTGGACTGAAGCTTTCTTT. The chain links TRBV11-2 to TRBJ1-1; tentatively, D is TRBD1 (5 bases). Germline values: CDR1 SGHAT, CDR2 FQNNGV. V was trimmed by 2 bases and J by 5 bases, leaving 15 bases between them. The CDR3 has 15 amino acids.

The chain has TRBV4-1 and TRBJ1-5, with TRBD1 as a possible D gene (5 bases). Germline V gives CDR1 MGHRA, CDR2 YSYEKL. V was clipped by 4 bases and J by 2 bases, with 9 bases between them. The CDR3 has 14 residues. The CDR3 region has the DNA TGCGCCAGCAGCCCAGGGTATCGCAATCAGCCCCAGCATTTT. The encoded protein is CASSPGYRNQPQHF.

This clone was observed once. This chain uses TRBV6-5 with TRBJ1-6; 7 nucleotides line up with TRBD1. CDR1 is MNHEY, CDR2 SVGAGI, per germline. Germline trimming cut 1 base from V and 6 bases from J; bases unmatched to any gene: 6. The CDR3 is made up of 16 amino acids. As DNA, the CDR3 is TGTGCCAGCAGTTACTTATGGACAGGCGGTAATTCACCCCTCCACTTT. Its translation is CASSYLWTGGNSPLHF.

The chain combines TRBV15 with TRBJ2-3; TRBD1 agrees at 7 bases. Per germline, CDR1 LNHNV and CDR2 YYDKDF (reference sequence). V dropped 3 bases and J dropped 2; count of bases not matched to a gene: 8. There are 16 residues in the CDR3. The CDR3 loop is CATSRTPGQLTDTQYF. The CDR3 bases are TGTGCCACCAGCAGGACACCGGGACAGCTCACAGATACGCAGTATTTT.

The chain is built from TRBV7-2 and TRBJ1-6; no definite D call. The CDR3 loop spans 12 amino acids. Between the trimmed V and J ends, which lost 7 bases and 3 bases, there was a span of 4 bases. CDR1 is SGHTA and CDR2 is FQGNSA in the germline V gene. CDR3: CASNIYNSPLHF. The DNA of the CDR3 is TGTGCCAGCAACATCTATAATTCACCCCTCCACTTT.

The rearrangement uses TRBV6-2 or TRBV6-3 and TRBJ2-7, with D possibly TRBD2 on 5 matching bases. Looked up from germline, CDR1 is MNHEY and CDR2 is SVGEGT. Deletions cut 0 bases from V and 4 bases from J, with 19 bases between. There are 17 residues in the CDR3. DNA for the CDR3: TGTGCCAGCAGTTACTCCGCACTCTCCGGGATGAGATACGAGCAGTACTTC. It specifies CASSYSALSGMRYEQYF.